One and the same sample provided the 10 T cell receptor beta chains below, sequenced in a study of T cell changes during pregnancy in multiple sclerosis. Method: immunoSEQ multiplex PCR; TCRdb's copy keeps in-frame clones and lacks some. The data hold about 9,000 clones, with about 90% observed a single time. Sequenced here: CD8+ T cells from peripheral blood mononuclear cells, sampled in the first trimester of pregnancy. The receptors here all came from a female donor in good health, enrolled as a control in a pregnancy study.

The count of this clone is one. This chain connects TRBV6-1 to TRBJ2-7; 10 nucleotides agree with TRBD1. Germline CDR1 is MNHNS and CDR2 is SASEGT. This CDR3 is 15 amino acids long. The V segment lost 2 bases and the J segment 4 bases; nucleotides outside the gene matches: 5. CDR3 amino acids: CASSENGQGVYEQYF. The CDR3 coding sequence is TGTGCCAGCAGTGAAAACGGACAGGGGGTATACGAGCAGTACTTC.

The V and J genes are TRBV5-1 and TRBJ2-2, with 12 bases lining up with TRBD2. CDR1 and CDR2 (germline): SGHRS, YFSETQ. CDR3 length: 16 residues. Trimming at V came to 3 bases and at J to 1 base, leaving 1 base not matched to a gene. CDR3 region: CASSWGLAGNTGELFF. CDR3 DNA sequence: TGCGCCAGCAGCTGGGGACTAGCGGGGAACACCGGGGAGCTGTTTTTT.

DNA of the CDR3: TGTGCCAGCAGTTTGTCAGTCAGCAATGAGCAGTTCTTC. Amino acids: CASSLSVSNEQFF. The chain is built from TRBV28 and TRBJ2-1, with D unclear. V was clipped by 3 bases and J by 6 bases, with 9 bases between them. This CDR3 comprises 13 residues. Germline V gene data show CDR1 as MDHEN and CDR2 as SYDVKM.

This chain links TRBV4-1 with TRBJ2-7; no reliable D call. CDR3 length: 13 residues. Germline V lookup: CDR1 MGHRA, CDR2 YSYEKL. V was clipped by 4 bases and J by 2 bases, with 9 bases between them. CDR3 coding DNA: TGCGCCAGCAGCCTCCGGTTGACCTACGAGCAGTACTTC. Encoded protein: CASSLRLTYEQYF.

The gene calls are TRBV5-6 and TRBJ2-7; weak D call: TRBD1 (5 bases). There are 14 residues in the CDR3. The germline gives CDR1 SGHDT, CDR2 YYEEEE. V shed 0 bases and J shed 3 bases, with 10 bases lying between them. The CDR3 reads CASSLVSRDYEQYF. The CDR3 DNA is TGTGCCAGCAGCTTGGTCAGCAGGGACTACGAGCAGTACTTC.

The chain has TRBV4-1 and TRBJ1-1; TRBD1 is a possible D gene (6 bases). Per the germline V gene, CDR1 is MGHRA and CDR2 is YSYEKL. The CDR3 is 13 amino acids. V was shortened by 4 bases and J by 4 bases, with 10 bases between the two germline ends. The CDR3 is CASSPTGSTEAFF. For the CDR3, the DNA is TGCGCCAGCAGCCCCACAGGGAGCACTGAAGCTTTCTTT.

This sequence joins TRBV11-1 and TRBJ2-7; tentatively, D is TRBD2 (5 bases). CDR1 is SGHAT, CDR2 FQDESV, per germline (reference sequence). V dropped 5 bases and J dropped 6 bases, with 17 bases sitting between them. CDR3 length: 14 residues. The CDR3 loop reads CASSPGMFSGEQYF. CDR3 in DNA: TGTGCCAGCAGCCCCGGGATGTTCTCGGGCGAGCAGTACTTC.

The chain links TRBV5-1 to TRBJ1-1; possibly TRBD1 for D (5 bases). Per the germline V gene, CDR1 is SGHRS and CDR2 is YFSETQ. The germline V and J ends were trimmed by 4 bases and 3 bases, with 13 bases remaining between them. The length of the CDR3 is 14 residues. The chain's CDR3 is CASSLQDLDTEAFF. CDR3 sequence (DNA): TGCGCCAGCAGCCTACAGGATCTGGACACTGAAGCTTTCTTT.

The chain is built from TRBV9 and TRBJ1-2; D remains unclear. V was clipped by 0 bases and J by 7 bases, with 7 bases between them. Germline CDR1 is SGDLS and CDR2 is YYNGEE. The CDR3 covers 12 residues. DNA of the CDR3: TGTGCCAGCAGCGTAGCTTATTCTGGCTACACCTTC. Protein product: CASSVAYSGYTF. Using reference TRBV9 and TRBJ1-2 for the parts outside the CDR3, the full variable domain is DSGVTQTPKHLITATGQRVTLRCSPRSGDLSVYWYQQSLDQGLQFLIQYYNGEERAKGNILERFSAQQFPDLHSELNLSSLELGDSALYFCASSVAYSGYTFGSGTRLTVV.

The chain is built from TRBV28 and TRBJ1-6; 8 bases agree with TRBD1. This CDR3 spans 14 amino acids. In germline, CDR1 is MDHEN, CDR2 SYDVKM. V shed 6 bases, J shed 10 bases, and the junction held 8 bases outside the gene matches. CDR3 nucleotide sequence: TGTGCCAGCAGCAAACAGGGGGTAGAGTCACCCCTCCACTTT. Translated: CASSKQGVESPLHF. The full variable domain, in which reference TRBV28 and TRBJ1-6 provide the parts outside the CDR3, is DVKVTQSSRYLVKRTGEKVFLECVQDMDHENMFWYRQDPGLGLRLIYFSYDVKMKEKGDIPEGYSVSREKKERFSLILESASTNQTSMYLCASSKQGVESPLHFGNGTRLTVT.